These 14 T cell receptor beta chains were sequenced from one sample in a study of multiple sclerosis patients with progressive multifocal leukoencephalopathy. Sequencing used immunoSEQ multiplex PCR; TCRdb keeps in-frame clones, though not all of them. The data show tens of thousands of clones, about 91% seen once. Documented time point: before natalizumab initiation. The sequencing input was PBMCs. The receptors derive from a man in his thirties or forties with multiple sclerosis.

This chain connects TRBV5-4 to TRBJ2-5; tentatively, D is TRBD1 (5 bases). There are 14 residues in the CDR3. V lost 0 bases and J lost 5, with 11 bases in between. Germline CDR1 is SGHNT and CDR2 is YYREEE (reference sequence). CDR3: CASSLATRAETQYF. CDR3 DNA: TGTGCCAGCAGCTTGGCTACCAGGGCGGAGACCCAGTACTTC.

J is TRBJ2-5 and V is TRBV6-1; the D is unclear. Trimming removed 6 bases from V and 5 bases from J, with 10 bases in between. Per germline, CDR1 MNHNS and CDR2 SASEGT. The CDR3 length is 12 residues. CDR3 bases: TGTGCCAGCAGAGAGGCCGGGGAGACCCAGTACTTC. It translates to CASREAGETQYF.

V gene TRBV27 combines with J gene TRBJ2-7; TRBD2 matches 9 bases. This CDR3 spans 14 amino acids. V trimming: 5 bases; J trimming: 7 bases; junction bases outside the gene matches: 9. Germline V lookup: CDR1 MNHEY, CDR2 SMNVEV (reference sequence). The CDR3 DNA reads as TGTGCCAGCAGTACCGGGACTAGCTTAGGAGAGCAGTACTTC. This gives the protein CASSTGTSLGEQYF.

The chain couples TRBV9 to TRBJ2-6; 8 positions match TRBD2. Germline CDR1 is SGDLS and CDR2 is YYNGEE. V gave up 3 bases and J gave up 0 bases; unmatched junction bases: 8. CDR3 length: 18 amino acids. The CDR3 nucleotides read TGTGCCAGCAGCGCCCCCGGGACTAGTAGCTCTGGGGCCAACGTCCTGACTTTC. This translates into CASSAPGTSSSGANVLTF.

V gene TRBV6-6 combines with J gene TRBJ2-5; no reliable D call. Germline V lookup: CDR1 MNHNY, CDR2 SVGAGI (reference sequence). The V end lost 5 bases, the J end lost 2 bases, and 9 bases lay between the germline ends. The CDR3 sequence is 13 residues long. CDR3 sequence (DNA): TGTGCCAGCAGTGACGGAGTGCAAGAGACCCAGTACTTC. Translated, it gives CASSDGVQETQYF.

The genes are TRBV11-2 and TRBJ2-1, with TRBD2 as a possible D gene (6 bases). There are 15 residues in the CDR3. Trimming took off 1 base at V and 7 bases at J, with 14 bases between the two ends. Germline CDR1 SGHAT, CDR2 FQNNGV. The CDR3, as DNA: TGTGCCAGCAGCTTAGTCCGGGGGTTTAGGAATGAGCAGTTCTTC. Translating it yields CASSLVRGFRNEQFF.

This chain joins TRBV7-2 and TRBJ2-7; 8 nucleotides agree with TRBD1. The CDR3 covers 15 residues. After removal of 5 bases from V and 4 bases from J, the junction contained 10 bases not matched to a gene. The germline V gene has CDR1 SGHTA and CDR2 FQGNSA. CDR3 coding DNA: TGTGCCAGCAGCGCCCTGACAACAGGGGGGTACGAGCAGTACTTC. This sequence encodes CASSALTTGGYEQYF. The whole variable domain, remainder taken from reference TRBV7-2 and TRBJ2-7, is GAGVSQSPSNKVTEKGKDVELRCDPISGHTALYWYRQSLGQGLEFLIYFQGNSAPDKSGLPSDRFSAERTGGSVSTLTIQRTQQEDSAVYLCASSALTTGGYEQYFGPGTRLTVT.

This clone was found a few times. The chain joins TRBV6-5 to TRBJ2-5, with D possibly TRBD2 on 5 matching bases. Germline V gene lookup returns CDR1 MNHEY and CDR2 SVGAGI. This CDR3 has 16 residues. Deletions cut 4 bases from V and 4 bases from J, with 19 bases between. CDR3 protein: CASSSSGSRRSETQYF. The CDR3 nucleotides read TGTGCCAGCAGTTCTTCCGGGTCCAGGAGGTCAGAGACCCAGTACTTC.

The rearrangement joins TRBV12-5 to TRBJ1-5; 12 bases match TRBD1. Germline values: CDR1 LGHNT, CDR2 FRNRAP. The J segment lost 2 bases and the V segment lost 9 bases, leaving 11 bases of the junction unmatched. CDR3 length: 17 amino acids. The CDR3: CASKGTGGNLGNQPQHF. CDR3 nucleotide sequence: TGTGCTAGCAAGGGGACAGGGGGCAATCTTGGCAATCAGCCCCAGCATTTT.

With respect to this clone: Other DNA variants within this sample encode the same CDR3. The chain is built from TRBV7-2 and TRBJ2-5; TRBD2 is a possible D gene (6 bases). The germline V gene encodes CDR1 SGHTA and CDR2 FQGNSA. The CDR3 has 14 amino acids. The V and J ends lost 3 bases and 1 base respectively, with 9 bases between them. The CDR3 region is CASSFGGLQETQYF. The DNA of the CDR3 is TGTGCCAGCAGCTTTGGGGGACTCCAAGAGACCCAGTACTTC.

The J gene is TRBJ1-5, the V gene TRBV5-1; 12 nucleotides agree with TRBD1. The CDR3 extends over 14 amino acids. Germline lookup yields CDR1 SGHRS and CDR2 YFSETQ. Trimming took 4 bases from V and 7 from J; bases not matched to a gene: 3. The CDR3 nucleotides read TGCGCCAGCAGCCTGGGGACAGGGGGCCAGCCCCAGCATTTT. It specifies CASSLGTGGQPQHF. The variable domain in full, with the rest retrieved from reference TRBV5-1 and TRBJ1-5, is KAGVTQTPRYLIKTRGQQVTLSCSPISGHRSVSWYQQTPGQGLQFLFEYFSETQRNKGNFPGRFSGRQFSNSRSEMNVSTLELGDSALYLCASSLGTGGQPQHFGDGTRLSIL.

The rearrangement links TRBV9 to TRBJ2-2, with no clear D. Germline loops: CDR1 SGDLS, CDR2 YYNGEE. The CDR3 length is 13 residues. V was pared by 7 bases and J by 2 bases, with 9 bases between. CDR3 DNA sequence: TGTGCCAGCTCAAGAGCCAACACCGGGGAGCTGTTTTTT. This gives the protein CASSRANTGELFF.

V and J are TRBV6-5 and TRBJ1-2; D is possibly TRBD1 (6 bases). The CDR3 runs to 11 residues. The germline V gene has CDR1 MNHEY and CDR2 SVGAGI. Between the trimmed V and J ends, which lost 6 bases and 8 bases, there was a span of 10 bases. The CDR3 loop is CASRQGRGYTF. CDR3 nucleotides: TGTGCCAGCAGACAGGGTCGAGGCTACACCTTC.

A single count supports this clone. The genes are TRBV5-4 and TRBJ1-2; 7 bases line up with TRBD1. The germline V gene has CDR1 SGHNT and CDR2 YYREEE (reference sequence). CDR3 length: 13 amino acids. With 3 bases clipped from V and 10 bases from J, the junction kept 9 bases outside the gene matches. CDR3 DNA: TGTGCCAGCAGCTCACTTCCTGACAGGGACTACACCTTC. It codes for CASSSLPDRDYTF.